This T cell receptor (beta chain) was found in a study of shared T cell receptors in the human thymus. Assay used: immunoSEQ multiplex PCR; TCRdb lists only in-frame clones, some missing. Of more than 550,000 clones in the sample, 70% to 90% are singletons; the top ten hold around 0.0099%. The CDR3 runs 14 residues. Trimming at V came to 6 bases and at J to 7 bases, leaving 5 bases not matched to a gene. In germline, CDR1 is SGHAT, CDR2 FQNNGV. This sample was shared with a second study, whose subject was human thymus T cells. This second study notes: Corrective cardiac operations yielded the resected thymus tissue. An apparent bias in V and J gene usage was seen in thymic and blood repertoires. Unrelated people showed highly overlapping thymic repertoires, related research reported.

The clonotype was recovered from a girl under two years old with a congenital heart defect. Sequencing was performed on thymocytes. The V and J genes are TRBV11-2 and TRBJ2-2; TRBD2 agrees at 10 bases. The CDR3 region is CASRTRLAGGELFF. CDR3 DNA: TGTGCCAGCAGGACCCGACTAGCGGGCGGGGAGCTGTTTTTT.